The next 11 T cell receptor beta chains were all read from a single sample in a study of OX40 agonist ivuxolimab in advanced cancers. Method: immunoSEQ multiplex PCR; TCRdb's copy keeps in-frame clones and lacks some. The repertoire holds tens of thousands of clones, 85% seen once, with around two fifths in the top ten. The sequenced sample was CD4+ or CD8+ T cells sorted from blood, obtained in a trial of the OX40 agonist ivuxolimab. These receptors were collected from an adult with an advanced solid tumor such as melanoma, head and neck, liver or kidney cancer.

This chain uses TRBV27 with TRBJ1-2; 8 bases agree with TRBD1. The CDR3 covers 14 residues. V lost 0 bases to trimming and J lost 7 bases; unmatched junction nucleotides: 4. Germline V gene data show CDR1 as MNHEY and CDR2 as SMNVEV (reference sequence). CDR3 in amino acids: CASSLSRQGAGYTF. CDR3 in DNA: TGTGCCAGCAGTTTATCTAGGCAGGGGGCTGGCTACACCTTC.

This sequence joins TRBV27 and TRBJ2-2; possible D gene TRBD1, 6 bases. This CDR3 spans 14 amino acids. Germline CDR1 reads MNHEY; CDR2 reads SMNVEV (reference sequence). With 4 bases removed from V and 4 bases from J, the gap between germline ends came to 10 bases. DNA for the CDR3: TGTGCCAGCAGTTGGGCCAGGGGCACCGGGGAGCTGTTTTTT. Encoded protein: CASSWARGTGELFF.

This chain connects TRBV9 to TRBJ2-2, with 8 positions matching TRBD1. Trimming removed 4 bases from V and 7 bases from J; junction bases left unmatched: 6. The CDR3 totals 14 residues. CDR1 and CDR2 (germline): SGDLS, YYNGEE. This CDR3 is CASSPDRARGELFF. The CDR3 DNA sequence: TGTGCCAGCAGCCCGGACAGGGCCCGCGGGGAGCTGTTTTTT.

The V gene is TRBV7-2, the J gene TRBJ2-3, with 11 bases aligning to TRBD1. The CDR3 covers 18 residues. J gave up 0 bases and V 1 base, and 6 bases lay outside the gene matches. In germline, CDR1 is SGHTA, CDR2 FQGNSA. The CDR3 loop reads CASSLDGTGGPSTDTQYF. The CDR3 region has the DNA TGTGCCAGCAGCTTAGATGGGACAGGGGGGCCTAGCACAGATACGCAGTATTTT.

The CDR3 reads CASSSLGLAGGPGTDTQYF. CDR3 nucleotide sequence: TGTGCCAGCAGCTCACTCGGACTAGCGGGGGGGCCGGGCACAGATACGCAGTATTTT. V usage is TRBV7-9 and J usage is TRBJ2-3; 15 bases align to TRBD2. Germline trimming cut 4 bases from V and 1 base from J; bases unmatched to any gene: 9. In germline, CDR1 is SEHNR, CDR2 FQNEAQ (reference sequence). This CDR3 contains 19 residues.

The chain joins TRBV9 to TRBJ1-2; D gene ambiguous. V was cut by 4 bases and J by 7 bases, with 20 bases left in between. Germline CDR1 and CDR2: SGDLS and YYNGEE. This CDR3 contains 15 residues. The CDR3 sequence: CASSISVVGMSGYTF. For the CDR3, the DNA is TGTGCCAGCAGCATTAGTGTGGTGGGAATGAGTGGCTACACCTTC.

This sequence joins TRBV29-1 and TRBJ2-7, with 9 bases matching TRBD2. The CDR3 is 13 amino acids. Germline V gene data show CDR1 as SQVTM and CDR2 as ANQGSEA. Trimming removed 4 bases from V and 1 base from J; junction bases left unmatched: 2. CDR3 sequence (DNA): TGCAGCGTTGGGCTAGCGGGGTCCTACGAGCAGTACTTC. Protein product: CSVGLAGSYEQYF.

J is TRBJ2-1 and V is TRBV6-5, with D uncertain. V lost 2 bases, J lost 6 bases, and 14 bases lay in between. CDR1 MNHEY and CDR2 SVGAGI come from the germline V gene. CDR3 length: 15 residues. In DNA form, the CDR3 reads TGTGCCAGCAGTTACCCTTCCTCCCCCAGCAATGAGCAGTTCTTC. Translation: CASSYPSSPSNEQFF.

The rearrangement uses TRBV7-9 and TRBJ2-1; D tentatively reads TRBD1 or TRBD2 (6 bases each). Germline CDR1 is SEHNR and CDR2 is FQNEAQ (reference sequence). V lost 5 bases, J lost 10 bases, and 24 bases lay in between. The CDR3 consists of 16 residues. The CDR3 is CASSPRVRGAEGEQFF. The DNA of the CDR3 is TGTGCCAGCAGCCCCAGGGTGAGGGGGGCAGAGGGCGAGCAGTTCTTC.

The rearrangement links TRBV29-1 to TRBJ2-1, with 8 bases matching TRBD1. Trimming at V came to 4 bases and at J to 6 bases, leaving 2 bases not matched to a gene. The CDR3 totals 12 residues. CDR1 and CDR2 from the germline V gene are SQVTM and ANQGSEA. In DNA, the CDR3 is TGCAGCGTTGCCACAGGGGGCAATGAGCAGTTCTTC. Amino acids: CSVATGGNEQFF.

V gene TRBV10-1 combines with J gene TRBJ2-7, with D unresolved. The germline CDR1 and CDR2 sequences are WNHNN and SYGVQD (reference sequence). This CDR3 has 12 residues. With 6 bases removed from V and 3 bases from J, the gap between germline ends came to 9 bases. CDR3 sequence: CASSAGNYEQYF. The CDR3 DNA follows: TGCGCCAGCAGCGCCGGCAACTACGAGCAGTACTTC.